This T cell receptor (beta chain) appears in the sequencing data of a study of T cell changes during pregnancy in multiple sclerosis. Germline V gives CDR1 SEHNR, CDR2 FQNEAQ (reference sequence). The CDR3 is made up of 17 amino acids. Trimming took 5 bases from V and 4 from J; bases not matched to a gene: 15. TCRdb's copy holds only in-frame clones and misses some; the assay was immunoSEQ multiplex PCR. The profile shows 65,000 to 85,000 clones, roughly nine tenths of them singletons. The TCR was taken from a female donor in good health, enrolled as a control in a pregnancy study. Sequenced here: peripheral blood, sampled after pregnancy. The chain employs TRBV7-9 and TRBJ2-7, with TRBD1 matching 9 bases. In nucleotides, the CDR3 is TGTGCCAGCAGCCCAATTAAAGGACAGGGGTGGGCTTACGAGCAGTACTTC. It specifies CASSPIKGQGWAYEQYF.